The 14 T cell receptor beta chains below all came from one sample that was sequenced in a study of response to subunit inactivated influenza vaccine. TCRdb ran MiXCR on the RT-PCR reads and lists one entry per CDR3 protein. Of roughly 650,000 distinct CDR3 sequences listed, about 15% were seen once; the top ten hold around 7.6%. The sequenced sample was PBMCs from blood, obtained roughly 2 weeks before vaccination. The receptors originated from a man in his fifties who received an inactivated influenza vaccine.

This clonotype has at least ten counts. This rearrangement joins TRBV7-8 to TRBJ1-3; no clear D. Germline V gene data show CDR1 as SGHVS and CDR2 as FQNEAQ. There are 14 residues in the CDR3. V was cut by 1 base and J by 2 bases, with 6 bases left in between. The CDR3 is CASSLVGTGNTIYF. In nucleotides, the CDR3 is TGTGCCAGCAGCTTAGTGGGGACTGGAAACACCATATATTTT.

A few counts support this clonotype. J is TRBJ1-2 and V is TRBV7-8; D not certain. Trimming left V 1 base short and J 7 bases short, with 7 bases between. CDR3 size: 12 residues. Per germline, CDR1 SGHVS and CDR2 FQNEAQ. The CDR3 DNA reads as TGTGCCAGCAGCTTAGAACGGACTGGCTACACCTTC. It specifies CASSLERTGYTF.

This clonotype was detected only a few times. This chain connects TRBV28 to TRBJ1-3; D unclear. Germline CDR1 and CDR2: MDHEN and SYDVKM. Trimming took off 3 bases at V and 2 bases at J, with 11 bases between the two ends. This CDR3 is 15 amino acids long. DNA of the CDR3: TGTGCCAGCAGTTTTCGTCCCGGGGCTGGAAACACCATATATTTT. Translated: CASSFRPGAGNTIYF.

To note about this clonotype: The junction departs from germline at one end; a sequencing error may be responsible. The chain carries TRBV2 and TRBJ1-2, with D perhaps matching TRBD1 (5 bases). The CDR3 has 13 amino acids. Germline assignment: CDR1 SNHLY and CDR2 FYNNEI. As DNA, the CDR3 is TGTGCTAGCAGGGAAGGGGCTAACTATGGCTACACCTTC. Residues: CASREGANYGYTF.

Only a few counts were recorded for this clonotype. The chain uses TRBV6-1 and TRBJ2-2; the D is unclear. Trimming removed 6 bases at V and 1 base at J, with 12 bases between. Per germline, CDR1 MNHNS and CDR2 SASEGT. There are 15 residues in the CDR3. As DNA, the CDR3 is TGTGCCAGCAGCCTTATAGACGGGAACACCGGGGAGCTGTTTTTT. It codes for CASSLIDGNTGELFF.

The chain recombines TRBV7-6 with TRBJ2-7, with D possibly being TRBD1 (5 bases). The CDR3 sequence is 16 residues long. Per the germline V gene, CDR1 is SGHVS and CDR2 is FNYEAQ. V was cut by 5 bases and J by 3 bases, with 20 bases left in between. The CDR3 protein is CASSPGPLRGHYEQYF. In nucleotides, the CDR3 is TGTGCCAGCAGCCCCGGGCCGCTAAGGGGCCACTACGAGCAGTACTTC.

The gene calls are TRBV7-9 and TRBJ2-1, with D possibly being TRBD2 (5 bases). CDR1 and CDR2 (germline): SEHNR, FQNEAQ (reference sequence). The CDR3 has 13 residues. The V end lost 6 bases, the J end lost 8 bases, and 14 bases lay between the germline ends. The CDR3 nucleotides read TGTGCCAGCAGACCCCTAGCTGGCGATGAGCAGTTCTTC. This encodes CASRPLAGDEQFF.

This chain connects TRBV7-6 to TRBJ2-5; D not certain. V was pared by 3 bases and J by 0 bases, with 11 bases between. The CDR3 extends over 15 amino acids. Germline-derived CDR1 and CDR2 are SGHVS and FNYEAQ. The CDR3 spells CASSFYYGNQETQYF. In DNA, the CDR3 is TGTGCCAGCAGCTTTTATTACGGAAACCAAGAGACCCAGTACTTC.

This clonotype was seen only a few times. V gene TRBV12-3 or TRBV12-4 combines with J gene TRBJ2-1; 12 bases align to TRBD2. J was trimmed by 3 bases and V by 5 bases; bases with no gene match: 5. The CDR3 has 16 residues. CDR3 sequence: CASSPASGRVYNEQFF. CDR3 nucleotides: TGTGCCAGCAGTCCCGCTAGCGGGAGGGTCTACAATGAGCAGTTCTTC.

This rearrangement joins TRBV3-2 to TRBJ2-7. TRBV3-2 is flagged as a pseudogene. The CDR3 contains 13 residues. CDR3 coding DNA: TGTGCCAGCAGCCAACTTGGTCCCTACGAGCAGTACTTC. Its protein is CASSQLGPYEQYF.

The chain is built from TRBV6-1 and TRBJ1-1; TRBD1 agrees at 7 bases. J was trimmed by 5 bases and V by 6 bases; bases with no gene match: 15. CDR1 and CDR2 from the germline V gene are MNHNS and SASEGT. The CDR3 consists of 16 residues. The CDR3 DNA sequence: TGTGCCAGCAGCCTGCAGCGGCCAGGGGGAATTACTGAAGCTTTCTTT. The encoded protein is CASSLQRPGGITEAFF.

This rearrangement joins TRBV14 to TRBJ1-1; D perhaps matches TRBD1 (5 bases). The germline V gene encodes CDR1 SGHDN and CDR2 FVKESK. Trimming pared 1 base from V and 10 bases from J, leaving 16 bases between. This CDR3 has 14 residues. The CDR3 here is CASSQAPSRVGAFF. The CDR3 DNA reads TGTGCCAGCAGCCAAGCTCCATCCAGGGTAGGAGCTTTCTTT.

The chain carries TRBV9 and TRBJ2-3; the D is unclear. The CDR3 is 16 residues long. Between the trimmed V and J ends, which lost 1 base and 0 bases, there was a span of 12 bases. Germline V gene sequence: CDR1 SGDLS, CDR2 YYNGEE. The CDR3 nucleotides are TGTGCCAGCAGCGTATCCGCCGGCTTAAGCACAGATACGCAGTATTTT. Its translation: CASSVSAGLSTDTQYF.

In its sample, this clonotype was seen many times. V usage is TRBV20-1 and J usage is TRBJ2-1; 7 bases agree with TRBD2. The length of the CDR3 is 16 residues. V was pared by 6 bases and J by 0 bases, with 11 bases of the junction left unmatched. Germline-derived CDR1 and CDR2 are DFQATT and SNEGSKA (reference sequence). Here the CDR3 DNA reads TGCAGTGCCGAGTCCCGGGGGGAAAGCTCCTACAATGAGCAGTTCTTC. The encoded protein is CSAESRGESSYNEQFF.